This TCR beta chain comes out of a study of T-cell reconstitution after alpha-beta-depleted transplantation in children. Study-level points and caveats: High day-60 TCRbeta diversity in some patients came from surviving recipient T cells and thymic progenitors. There were reportedly several hundred expanded graft clones from which alpha-beta T cells came about two months after transplant. T-cell counts and diversity at one year post-transplant came mainly from newly produced T cells.

This clonotype was observed at least ten times. Its antigen is unidentified. This CDR3 spans 12 amino acids. J lost 7 bases, V lost 4 bases, and 3 bases had no gene match. Germline V CDR1 and CDR2: SGDLS, YYNGEE. Construction of the TCRbeta library involved unique molecular identifiers. Via MiXCR, TCRdb re-called the PCR reads, giving one row per CDR3 protein. The repertoire holds around 440,000 distinct CDR3 sequences, with 8% to 11% as singletons. The chain employs TRBV9 and TRBJ2-3; 7 bases align to TRBD2. This TCR came from a child aged 2 to 9 with inherited bone marrow failure, due to receive a stem cell transplant. The material was PBMCs, obtained before TCRalphabeta/CD19-depleted stem cell transplant. DNA for the CDR3: TGTGCCAGCAGCCCGAGCGGGAATACGCAGTATTTT. Translating gives CASSPSGNTQYF. Based on the CDR3 plus reference TRBV9 and TRBJ2-3, the full variable domain is DSGVTQTPKHLITATGQRVTLRCSPRSGDLSVYWYQQSLDQGLQFLIQYYNGEERAKGNILERFSAQQFPDLHSELNLSSLELGDSALYFCASSPSGNTQYFGPGTRLTVL.